The TCR beta chain under discussion was sequenced for a study of shared clonotypes between healthy human individuals (TCRdb year 2020). Looking at the study overall: The cohort comprised a couple of women and a few men aged 18 to 49 years. Per donor, leukapheresis produced somewhere between about 0.8 and 9.5 billion PBMCs. To estimate repertoire size and how much clonotypes are shared between individuals, the study performed deep sequencing of blood TCR repertoires from five healthy adults. To increase sequencing depth and limit assay-specific biases, TCR repertoire library preparation and sequencing were carried out by different laboratories using diverse techniques. For each donor, CD4 naive and CD4 memory were each run on three plates, CD8 naive on two plates, and CD8 memory on one plate. General findings and caveats noted by the study authors: The genetic and exposure-history diversity represented was limited by the small number of donors. Incomplete sequencing was indicated by rarefaction of sorted-subset datasets, despite the large sequencing depth. Sharing across several donors was observed for approximately 4.6% of naive CD4, about 3.2% of naive CD8, over 2% of memory CD4, and about 0.4% of memory CD8 clonotypes. Based on pairwise subsampling, the degree of clonotype sharing among donors was expected to be affected by sequencing depth. Higher generation probabilities were observed for clonotypes shared by all four sorted-subset donors than for non-shared clonotypes. Sampling was limited to blood, and TCR repertoires in tissue likely differ from TCR repertoires in blood. Larger estimated clonotype richness was generally found for naive subsets than for memory subsets.

Concerning this clone: Its target antigen remains unknown. No base quality values were provided; no much bigger clone lies one nucleotide off.

Including the terminal cysteine and phenylalanine, the CDR3 comprises 13 residues. The kept DNA is CDR3 alone, 39 bases in frame from the first base. The trim is 0 bases for V and 6 bases for J, with a gap of 9 bases between the germline ends. Based on the germline V gene (reference sequence), the CDR1 and CDR2 sequences are SGHKS and YYEKEE. The donors were healthy, HIV-negative adults who had no recently reported acute infections or vaccinations. Every donor was a Caucasian adult residing in Nashville, Tennessee, USA. Magnetic negative selection was used to enrich CD4+ T cells, after which naive cells were positively selected on CD45RA and the negative fraction became the memory subset. After blood collection by leukapheresis, PBMCs were isolated using Ficoll-Histopaque density gradient centrifugation and then cryopreserved in the vapor phase of liquid nitrogen. Analytical flow cytometry was used to check the purity and quantity of each magnetically sorted T cell population. Genomic DNA was isolated from each sorted fraction and quantified by UV absorbance on a Nanodrop 2000c.

TCR CDR3 regions were amplified from genomic DNA by multiplex PCR using the deep immunoSEQ assay. Extracted genomic DNA from each cell subset was distributed evenly across all wells of several immunoSEQ 96-well plates, and each plate was treated as a replicate. For sorted subsets, around 0.2 ug genomic DNA, equal to 30,000 to 35,000 T cell genomes, was loaded into each replicate PCR. The purified libraries were quantified using a Qubit 3.0 fluorometer, sized with a Bioanalyzer 2100, and then quantified again using the KAPA Library Quantification kit. A separate single-read 150-cycle Illumina NextSeq 550 flow cell was used to sequence each immunoSEQ 96-well plate. As for the authors' bioinformatics: Because only junctional sequences without quality scores were contained in the immunoSEQ output, filtering matching that applied to full-length reads could not be performed. To assign V/J genes and CDR3, sequences were annotated using PyIR, a Python wrapper for IgBLAST v1.9, with IMGT germline references. Reads were removed for weak V/J assignments (E-value above 1e-6), missing CDR3, stop codons, out-of-frame junctions, or ambiguous translated residues. V3J clonotypes were defined as sequences sharing an identical inferred V gene, J gene, and CDR3 amino acid sequence. Percentage overlap between repertoires was calculated by dividing the number of shared unique clonotypes by the size of the smaller repertoire. Richness of each repertoire was evaluated using RTK rarefaction, the Chao1 estimator, and Recon v2.1 estimates of unobserved clonotypes. For all TCRbeta clonotypes obtained by the gDNA method from several donors, generation probabilities were computed with OLGA. TCRdb took this table from immuneACCESS and kept in-frame rearrangements with V and J called. Such tables lack part of the clones; where checked against another copy, unresolved V genes explain under half of the gap, and the rest is unexplained. The V and J calls and clone size come from that table; D and trimming were worked out from the DNA. This sample has 1 million to 1.3 million clones in its table, and 70% to 80% of those were observed once. Roughly 0.65% of the sample lies in the top ten.

The chain is made from TRBV5-5 and TRBJ1-1; no D segment can be confidently identified. Sequencing was performed on memory CD4+ T cells from PBMCs. Per the publication, the cell subset or site label means: CD45RA-negative fraction. The clonotype comes from a man between 18 and 35 years old in good health. Some clones in this sample may be carry-over from other donors' samples. Read as DNA, the sequence is TGTGCCAGCAGCTTGGAGCCGGAGGCTGAAGCTTTCTTT. Its coded protein is CASSLEPEAEAFF.